Shown below are 18 T cell receptor beta chains from a single sample sequenced in a study of cytomegalovirus exposure and HLA in healthy donors. Primers included in the PCR were 60 Vbeta and 13 Jbeta primers. The protocol was immunoSEQ multiplex PCR, while the TCRdb copy is restricted to in-frame clones and leaves out a portion. The table has nearly 200,000 clones, around 75% seen once; the top ten hold approximately 0.39%. Sequenced sample: PBMCs. These receptors were taken from a male donor in good health and CMV-seropositive.

The chain links TRBV18 to TRBJ1-4; weak D call: TRBD1 (5 bases). Trimming removed 3 bases from V and 6 bases from J, with 11 bases in between. This CDR3 is built from 14 residues. Germline V CDR1 and CDR2: KGHSH, LQKENI. The CDR3, as DNA: TGTGCCAGCTCACCGGGTCCGGGGGATGAAAAACTGTTTTTT. Protein product: CASSPGPGDEKLFF.

The chain employs TRBV18 and TRBJ2-2; tentatively, D is TRBD1 (5 bases). Trimming stripped 5 bases from V and 0 bases from J, with 10 bases between. Germline assignment: CDR1 KGHSH and CDR2 LQKENI. CDR3 size: 15 residues. The CDR3, as DNA: TGTGCCAGCTCAACAGGCCTCGCGAACACCGGGGAGCTGTTTTTT. Translated, it gives CASSTGLANTGELFF.

The rearrangement links TRBV28 to TRBJ2-5; D is unresolved. This CDR3 has 15 amino acids. Trimming took off 4 bases at V and 2 bases at J, with 14 bases between the two ends. Germline V gene lookup returns CDR1 MDHEN and CDR2 SYDVKM. The CDR3 nucleotides read TGTGCCAGCAGTTCAAATAGAGACGGGCAAGAGACCCAGTACTTC. Its translation: CASSSNRDGQETQYF.

The chain uses TRBV30 and TRBJ1-6, with D possibly matching TRBD1 (5 bases). The CDR3 covers 14 residues. Trimming took off 2 bases at V and 5 bases at J, with 10 bases between the two ends. Germline values: CDR1 GTSNPN, CDR2 SVGIG (reference sequence). The CDR3 DNA is TGTGCCTGGAGTAGAACACAGGATAATTCACCCCTCCACTTT. This sequence encodes CAWSRTQDNSPLHF.

The chain employs TRBV7-2 and TRBJ2-2, with 8 bases lining up with TRBD2. Unmatched junction bases numbered 7, after V lost 5 bases and J lost 5 bases. CDR3 length equals 15 residues. Germline lookup yields CDR1 SGHTA and CDR2 FQGNSA. This chain's CDR3 is CASSPGRAPTGELFF. The DNA for the CDR3 is TGTGCCAGCAGCCCCGGGAGGGCGCCAACCGGGGAGCTGTTTTTT.

V and J are TRBV9 and TRBJ2-3; D is ambiguous. There are 15 residues in the CDR3. Trimming cost V 0 bases and J 2 bases, with 10 bases left between them. The germline CDR1 and CDR2 sequences are SGDLS and YYNGEE. In DNA form, the CDR3 reads TGTGCCAGCAGCGTAGCACCGGGTGACACAGATACGCAGTATTTT. Translated: CASSVAPGDTDTQYF.

The DNA of the CDR3 is TGTGCCAGCAGTTTAGGGGGCGTATCCTACGAGCAGTACTTC. It translates to CASSLGGVSYEQYF. The rearrangement uses TRBV27 and TRBJ2-7; D perhaps matches TRBD1 (6 bases). The CDR3 totals 14 residues. The germline V and J ends were trimmed by 2 bases and 1 base, with 9 bases remaining between them. Germline values: CDR1 MNHEY, CDR2 SMNVEV (reference sequence).

The chain uses TRBV4-3 and TRBJ2-7; TRBD2 might be the D (6 bases). Germline V gene lookup returns CDR1 LGHNA and CDR2 YSLEER. The CDR3 length is 15 residues. Trimming took 0 bases from V and 0 from J, leaving 9 bases between them. The CDR3 DNA reads TGCGCCAGCAGCCAAGATTGGAGGGGCTCCTACGAGCAGTACTTC. Translating gives CASSQDWRGSYEQYF.

This chain links TRBV4-1 with TRBJ2-7, with TRBD1 matching 7 bases. V was pared by 8 bases and J by 0 bases, with 7 bases of the junction left unmatched. The CDR3 is 14 amino acids. Germline V gene sequence: CDR1 MGHRA, CDR2 YSYEKL. For the CDR3, the DNA is TGCGCCAGCTCAATTACAGGGGCCTCCTACGAGCAGTACTTC. As protein: CASSITGASYEQYF.

The rearrangement links TRBV29-1 to TRBJ2-1; TRBD2 might be the D (5 bases). The length of the CDR3 is 13 residues. Germline loops: CDR1 SQVTM, CDR2 ANQGSEA. V shed 7 bases and J shed 8 bases, with 18 bases lying between them. The CDR3 region has the DNA TGCAGCGCCTCAACCCTAGCTATCGATGAGCAGTTCTTC. It encodes CSASTLAIDEQFF.

The V and J genes are TRBV29-1 and TRBJ1-4; D is uncertain. Germline V gene data show CDR1 as SQVTM and CDR2 as ANQGSEA. V gave up 0 bases and J gave up 6 bases, with 8 bases separating them. CDR3 length: 13 residues. The CDR3 here is CSVEERGYEKLFF. The CDR3 coding sequence is TGCAGCGTTGAAGAGCGAGGGTATGAAAAACTGTTTTTT. Variable domain in full (rest from reference TRBV29-1 and TRBJ1-4): SAVISQKPSRDICQRGTSLTIQCQVDSQVTMMFWYRQQPGQSLTLIATANQGSEATYESGFVIDKFPISRPNLTFSTLTVSNMSPEDSSIYLCSVEERGYEKLFFGSGTQLSVL.

Here the CDR3 DNA reads TGTGCCAGCTCACCCAGGGGCGCGGTTCCTGAAGCTTTCTTT. Translation: CASSPRGAVPEAFF. The chain recombines TRBV18 with TRBJ1-1, with D maybe TRBD1 (6 bases). V was trimmed by 3 bases and J by 6 bases, leaving 14 bases between them. The CDR3 runs 14 residues. The germline V gene has CDR1 KGHSH and CDR2 LQKENI.

The chain recombines TRBV19 with TRBJ1-1, with a weak D call TRBD1 (6 bases). The ends were cut back, 6 bases at V and 7 bases at J, with 9 bases in the middle. Germline CDR1 is LNHDA and CDR2 is SQIVND (reference sequence). The CDR3 is 11 residues long. The CDR3 DNA reads as TGTGCCAGTAGCTTGACAGGTGAAGCTTTCTTT. Translation gives CASSLTGEAFF.

V usage is TRBV5-1 and J usage is TRBJ2-7; 7 nucleotides line up with TRBD2. The CDR3 extends over 14 amino acids. J gave up 3 bases and V 4 bases, and 7 bases lay outside the gene matches. The germline V gene has CDR1 SGHRS and CDR2 YFSETQ. As DNA, the CDR3 is TGCGCCAGCAGCCGGTCGGGGGACTACTACGAGCAGTACTTC. It translates to CASSRSGDYYEQYF.

The chain links TRBV9 to TRBJ2-7; D is possibly TRBD1 (6 bases). V was clipped by 7 bases and J by 3 bases, with 14 bases between them. The CDR3 is 13 amino acids. Per the germline V gene, CDR1 is SGDLS and CDR2 is YYNGEE. The CDR3 reads CASGSDSFYEQYF. The CDR3 nucleotides read TGTGCCAGCGGCTCGGACAGCTTCTACGAGCAGTACTTC.

The rearrangement uses TRBV7-9 and TRBJ2-7, with D unresolved. The V gene lost 1 base and the J gene lost 0 bases, with 13 bases spanning the gap. The CDR3 runs 16 residues. The germline V gene has CDR1 SEHNR and CDR2 FQNEAQ (reference sequence). The CDR3 DNA reads TGTGCCAGCAGCTTAGAAACCCGCCGCAGCTCCTACGAGCAGTACTTC. Its protein is CASSLETRRSSYEQYF.

CDR3: CASSLGGQPGNTIYF. The CDR3 coding sequence is TGTGCCAGCAGCTTAGGGGGACAGCCTGGAAACACCATATATTTT. This chain joins TRBV7-6 and TRBJ1-3; 7 bases are a match to TRBD1. The V and J ends lost 1 base and 2 bases, in that order; junction bases with no gene match: 2. The CDR3 loop spans 15 amino acids. CDR1 and CDR2 (germline): SGHVS, FNYEAQ.

CDR3 coding DNA: TGTGCCAGCAGCGCCAGGACAGGGGGATACGAGCAGTACTTC. It is translated as CASSARTGGYEQYF. The chain combines TRBV9 with TRBJ2-7; 10 nucleotides line up with TRBD1. V shed 3 bases, J shed 4 bases, and the junction held 4 bases outside the gene matches. The CDR3 consists of 14 residues. Germline V CDR1 and CDR2: SGDLS, YYNGEE.